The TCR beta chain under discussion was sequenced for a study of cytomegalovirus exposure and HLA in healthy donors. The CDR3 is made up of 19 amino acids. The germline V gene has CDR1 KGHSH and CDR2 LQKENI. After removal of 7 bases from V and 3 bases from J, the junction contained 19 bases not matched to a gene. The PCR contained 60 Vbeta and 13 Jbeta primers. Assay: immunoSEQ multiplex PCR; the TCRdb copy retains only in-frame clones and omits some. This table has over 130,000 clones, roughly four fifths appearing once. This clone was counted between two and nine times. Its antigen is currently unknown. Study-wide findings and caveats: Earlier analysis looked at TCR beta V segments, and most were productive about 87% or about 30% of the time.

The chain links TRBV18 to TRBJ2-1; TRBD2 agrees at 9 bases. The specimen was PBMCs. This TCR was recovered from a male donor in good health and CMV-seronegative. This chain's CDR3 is CASCAGGGEISGSYNEQFF. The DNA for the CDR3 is TGTGCCAGCTGCGCGGGAGGGGGCGAGATTAGCGGGAGCTACAATGAGCAGTTCTTC.